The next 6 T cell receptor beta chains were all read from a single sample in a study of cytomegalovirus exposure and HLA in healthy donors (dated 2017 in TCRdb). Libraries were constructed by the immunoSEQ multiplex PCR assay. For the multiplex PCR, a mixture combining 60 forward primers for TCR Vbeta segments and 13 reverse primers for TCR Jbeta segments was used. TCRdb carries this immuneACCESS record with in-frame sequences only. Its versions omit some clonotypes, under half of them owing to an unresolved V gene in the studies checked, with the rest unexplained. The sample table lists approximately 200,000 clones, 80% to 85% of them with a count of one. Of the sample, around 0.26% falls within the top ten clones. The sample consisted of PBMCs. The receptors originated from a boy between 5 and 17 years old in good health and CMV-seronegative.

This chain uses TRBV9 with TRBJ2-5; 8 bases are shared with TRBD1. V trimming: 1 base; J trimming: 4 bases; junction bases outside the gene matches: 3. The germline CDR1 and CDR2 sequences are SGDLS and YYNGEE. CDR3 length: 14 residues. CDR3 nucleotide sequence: TGTGCCAGCAGCGTATGGGGGACAGGAGAGACCCAGTACTTC. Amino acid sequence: CASSVWGTGETQYF.

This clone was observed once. For the CDR3, the DNA is TGTGCCAGCAGTGAAGTGGCCTACTATGGCTACACCTTC. Translating gives CASSEVAYYGYTF. The genes are TRBV6-1 and TRBJ1-2; D unresolved. The CDR3 length is 13 residues. Trimming removed 1 base from V and 3 bases from J, with 6 bases in between. Germline CDR1 MNHNS, CDR2 SASEGT.

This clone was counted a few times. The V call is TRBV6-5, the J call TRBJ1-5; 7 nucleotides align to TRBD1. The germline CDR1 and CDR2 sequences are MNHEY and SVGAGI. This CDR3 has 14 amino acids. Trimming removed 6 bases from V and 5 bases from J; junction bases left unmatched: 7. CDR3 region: CASSPIQGDQPQHF. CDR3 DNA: TGTGCCAGCAGCCCTATCCAGGGGGATCAGCCCCAGCATTTT.

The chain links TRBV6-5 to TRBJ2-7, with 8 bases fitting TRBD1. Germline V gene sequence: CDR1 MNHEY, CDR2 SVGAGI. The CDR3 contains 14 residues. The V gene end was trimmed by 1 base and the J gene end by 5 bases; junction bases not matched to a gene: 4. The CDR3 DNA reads TGTGCCAGCAGTTACTTGGCAGGGGGCAACGAGCAGTACTTC. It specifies CASSYLAGGNEQYF.

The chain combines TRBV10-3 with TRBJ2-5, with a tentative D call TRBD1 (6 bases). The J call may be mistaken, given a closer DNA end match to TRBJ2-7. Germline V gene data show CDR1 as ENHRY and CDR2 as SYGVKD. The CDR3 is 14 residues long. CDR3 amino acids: CAISEVADSYEQYF. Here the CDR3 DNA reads TGTGCCATCAGTGAGGTGGCGGACAGCTACGAGCAGTACTTC.

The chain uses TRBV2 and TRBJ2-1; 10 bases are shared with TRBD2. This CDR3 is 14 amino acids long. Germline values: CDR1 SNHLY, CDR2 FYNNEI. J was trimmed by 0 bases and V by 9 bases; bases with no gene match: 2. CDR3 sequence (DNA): TGTGCCAGTCCTAGCGGGAGCTCCTACAATGAGCAGTTCTTC. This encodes CASPSGSSYNEQFF. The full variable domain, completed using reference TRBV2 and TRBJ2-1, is EPEVTQTPSHQVTQMGQEVILRCVPISNHLYFYWYRQILGQKVEFLVSFYNNEISEKSEIFDDQFSVERPDGSNFTLKIRSTKLEDSAMYFCASPSGSSYNEQFFGPGTRLTVL.